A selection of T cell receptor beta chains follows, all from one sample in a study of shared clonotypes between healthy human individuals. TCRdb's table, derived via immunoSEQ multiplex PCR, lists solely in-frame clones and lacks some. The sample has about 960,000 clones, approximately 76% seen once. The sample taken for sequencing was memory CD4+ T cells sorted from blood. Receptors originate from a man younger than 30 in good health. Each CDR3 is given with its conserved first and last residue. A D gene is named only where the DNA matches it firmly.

CDR3 DNA: TGTGCCAGCAGTTACACTGACAGTGAAGCTTTCTTT
CDR3 protein: CASSYTDSEAFF
V gene: TRBV6-5
J gene: TRBJ1-1
D gene: -

CDR3 DNA: TGTGCCAGCCGACCGAGGGGCAGGGATGGCACTGAAGCTTTCTTT
CDR3 protein: CASRPRGRDGTEAFF
V gene: TRBV2
J gene: TRBJ1-1
D gene: -

CDR3 DNA: TGTGCCAGCAGGGGAATCAGAGTCACCGGGGAGCTGTTTTTT
CDR3 protein: CASRGIRVTGELFF
V gene: TRBV6-1
J gene: TRBJ2-2
D gene: -

CDR3 DNA: TGTGCCAGCAGTCCCTGGCGGGAGAGGGCAGATACGCAGTATTTT
CDR3 protein: CASSPWRERADTQYF
V gene: TRBV6-6
J gene: TRBJ2-3
D gene: TRBD2

CDR3 DNA: TGTGCCAGCACCTCTGTTGCGGGCGTCACTGAAGCTTTCTTT
CDR3 protein: CASTSVAGVTEAFF
V gene: TRBV2
J gene: TRBJ1-1
D gene: -

CDR3 DNA: TGCAGCTTCGACATTATTTCAGATACGCAGTATTTT
CDR3 protein: CSFDIISDTQYF
V gene: TRBV29-1
J gene: TRBJ2-3
D gene: -

CDR3 DNA: TGTGCCACCCAAGCCCCGGCCGGGGAGACCCAGTACTTC
CDR3 protein: CATQAPAGETQYF
V gene: TRBV10-3
J gene: TRBJ2-5
D gene: -

CDR3 DNA: TGTGCCGTTAAGAGCGGGAGGTTCTCCTACAATGAGCAGTTCTTC
CDR3 protein: CAVKSGRFSYNEQFF
V gene: TRBV10-3
J gene: TRBJ2-1
D gene: TRBD2

CDR3 DNA: TGTGCCAGCAGTACACCGGGACAGGGGGCACGAGGCTACACCTTC
CDR3 protein: CASSTPGQGARGYTF
V gene: TRBV25-1
J gene: TRBJ1-2
D gene: TRBD1

CDR3 DNA: TGTGCCAGCAGCTTACCAGCGGGAGATGAGCAGTTCTTC
CDR3 protein: CASSLPAGDEQFF
V gene: TRBV5-6
J gene: TRBJ2-1
D gene: TRBD2

CDR3 DNA: TGTGCCAGCTCCAGACTAGCGGGGTCTATAGATACGCAGTATTTT
CDR3 protein: CASSRLAGSIDTQYF
V gene: TRBV18
J gene: TRBJ2-3
D gene: TRBD2

CDR3 DNA: TGTGCCATCAGTGAGTCGACGTACAATGAGCAGTTCTTC
CDR3 protein: CAISESTYNEQFF
V gene: TRBV10-3
J gene: TRBJ2-1
D gene: -

CDR3 DNA: TGTGCCAGCAGTTACCAGGGGGTGAATTCACCCCTCCACTTT
CDR3 protein: CASSYQGVNSPLHF
V gene: TRBV6-6
J gene: TRBJ1-6
D gene: TRBD1

CDR3 DNA: TGCGCCAGCAGTCTTACACGGGGCGATTGGACTGAAGCTTTCTTT
CDR3 protein: CASSLTRGDWTEAFF
V gene: TRBV10-2
J gene: TRBJ1-1
D gene: -

CDR3 DNA: TGTGCCAGCAGTGAAGCTGGACAGGGGCTCTACGAGCAGTACTTC
CDR3 protein: CASSEAGQGLYEQYF
V gene: TRBV2
J gene: TRBJ2-7
D gene: TRBD1

CDR3 DNA: TGTGCCAGCAGCTTGATCGGGGGCAGCACTCAGGAGACCCAGTACTTC
CDR3 protein: CASSLIGGSTQETQYF
V gene: TRBV5-4
J gene: TRBJ2-5
D gene: -